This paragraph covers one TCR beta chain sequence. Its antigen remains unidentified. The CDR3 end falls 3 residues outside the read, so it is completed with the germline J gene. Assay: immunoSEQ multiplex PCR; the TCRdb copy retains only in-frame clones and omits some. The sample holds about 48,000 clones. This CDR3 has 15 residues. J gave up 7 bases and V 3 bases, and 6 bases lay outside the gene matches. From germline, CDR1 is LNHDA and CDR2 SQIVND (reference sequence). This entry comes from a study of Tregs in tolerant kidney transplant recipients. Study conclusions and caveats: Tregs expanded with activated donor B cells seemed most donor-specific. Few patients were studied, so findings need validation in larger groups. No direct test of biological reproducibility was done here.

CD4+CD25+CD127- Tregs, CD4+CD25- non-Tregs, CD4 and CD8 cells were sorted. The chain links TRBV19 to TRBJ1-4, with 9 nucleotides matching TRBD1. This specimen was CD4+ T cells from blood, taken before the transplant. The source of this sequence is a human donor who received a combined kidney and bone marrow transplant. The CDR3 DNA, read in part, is TGTGCCAGTAGTATTAGGGGGACAGGGAGTGAAAAA. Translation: CASSIRGTGSEK. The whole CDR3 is CASSIRGTGSEKLFF.